The next 9 T cell receptor beta chains were all read from a single sample in a study of technical replicates of blood from a handful of donors. The table came from immunoSEQ multiplex PCR; TCRdb's copy has only in-frame clones and leaves some out. The sample holds tens of thousands of clones, 88% seen once. Material for sequencing was PBMCs. The receptor set was obtained from a human donor in good health. Some clones in this sample may be carry-over from other donors' samples.

This clone has only a few counts. The J gene is TRBJ1-4, the V gene TRBV6-1, with D unclear. The V gene lost 11 bases and the J gene lost 5 bases, with 21 bases spanning the gap. From germline, CDR1 is MNHNS and CDR2 SASEGT. The CDR3 runs to 15 residues. CDR3 sequence reads: CAAGTTPSRNEKLFF. The DNA for the CDR3 is TGTGCCGCGGGTACGACCCCGAGCCGAAATGAAAAACTGTTTTTT.

Only one count was recorded for this clone. This chain links TRBV5-4 with TRBJ2-3; tentatively, D is TRBD1 (6 bases). Germline CDR1 SGHNT, CDR2 YYREEE (reference sequence). This CDR3 comprises 13 residues. V was trimmed by 5 bases and J by 2 bases, leaving 9 bases between them. Here the CDR3 DNA reads TGTGCCAGCAGTGGACAGACCACAGATACGCAGTATTTT. Translated, it gives CASSGQTTDTQYF.

V usage is TRBV6-5 and J usage is TRBJ2-7, with D hard to call. This CDR3 region has 15 residues. Germline CDR1 and CDR2: MNHEY and SVGAGI. V was trimmed by 0 bases and J by 1 base, leaving 10 bases between them. The CDR3 DNA is TGTGCCAGCAGTTACTCATTGTCTAGGTCCTACGAGCAGTACTTC. Its translation: CASSYSLSRSYEQYF.

This clone turned up a few times. The chain employs TRBV7-3 and TRBJ2-1; no firm D call. Germline V gene sequence: CDR1 SGHTA, CDR2 FQGTGA. This CDR3 has 11 amino acids. The V end lost 5 bases, the J end lost 5 bases, and 4 bases lay between the germline ends. The CDR3 DNA follows: TGTGCCAGCAGCATTAACAATGAGCAGTTCTTC. This gives the protein CASSINNEQFF. Full variable domain (remainder filled in from reference TRBV7-3 and TRBJ2-1): GAGVSQTPSNKVTEKGKYVELRCDPISGHTALYWYRQSLGQGPEFLIYFQGTGAADDSGLPNDRFFAVRPEGSVSTLKIQRTERGDSAVYLCASSINNEQFFGPGTRLTVL.

V usage is TRBV13 and J usage is TRBJ1-3, with TRBD1 matching 9 bases. V dropped 3 bases and J dropped 4; count of bases not matched to a gene: 4. Looked up from germline, CDR1 is PRHDT and CDR2 is FYEKMQ (reference sequence). The CDR3 contains 15 residues. CDR3 bases: TGTGCCAGCAGCTTGGGACAGGGAGGCGGAAACACCATATATTTT. The encoded protein is CASSLGQGGGNTIYF.

The rearrangement joins TRBV25-1 to TRBJ1-3; tentatively, D is TRBD1 (5 bases). Per germline, CDR1 MGHDK and CDR2 SYGVNS. Trimming pared 9 bases from V and 0 bases from J, leaving 15 bases between. This CDR3 has 15 amino acids. The CDR3 is CASSTGGTSGNTIYF. Written as DNA, the CDR3 is TGTGCCAGTAGCACCGGAGGGACCTCTGGAAACACCATATATTTT.

V and J are TRBV9 and TRBJ1-1; maybe TRBD1 (6 bases). CDR1 is SGDLS and CDR2 is YYNGEE in the germline V gene. V lost 4 bases and J 8 bases, leaving 18 bases between the germline ends. There are 14 residues in the CDR3. The CDR3 nucleotides read TGTGCCAGCAGCTCGGAGGGGGGGAAGGGGGAAGCTTTCTTT. Translation gives CASSSEGGKGEAFF.

V gene TRBV6-1 combines with J gene TRBJ2-7, with TRBD2 matching over 7 bases. The CDR3 consists of 15 residues. J gave up 3 bases and V 1 base, and 6 bases lay outside the gene matches. Germline-derived CDR1 and CDR2 are MNHNS and SASEGT. The CDR3 coding sequence is TGTGCCAGCAGTGAAGGTGTTAGCGGGCACTACGAGCAGTACTTC. It encodes CASSEGVSGHYEQYF.

CDR3 residues: CASSMGALGNQPQHF. The CDR3 nucleotides are TGTGCCAGTAGTATGGGGGCTCTCGGCAATCAGCCCCAGCATTTT. The gene calls are TRBV19 and TRBJ1-5; a weak D match, TRBD1 (6 bases). Germline CDR1 LNHDA, CDR2 SQIVND (reference sequence). V gave up 3 bases and J gave up 2 bases, with 11 bases separating them. This CDR3 is built from 15 residues.